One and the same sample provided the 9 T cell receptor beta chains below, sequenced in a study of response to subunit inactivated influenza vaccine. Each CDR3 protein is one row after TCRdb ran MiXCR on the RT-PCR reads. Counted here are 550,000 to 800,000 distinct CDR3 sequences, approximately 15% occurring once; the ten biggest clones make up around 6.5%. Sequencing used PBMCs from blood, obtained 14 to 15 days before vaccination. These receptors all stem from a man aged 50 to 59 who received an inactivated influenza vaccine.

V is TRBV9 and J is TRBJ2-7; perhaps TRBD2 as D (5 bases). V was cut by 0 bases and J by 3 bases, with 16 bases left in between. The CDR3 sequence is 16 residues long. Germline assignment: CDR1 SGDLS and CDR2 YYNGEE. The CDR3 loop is CASSVDQAASVYEQYF. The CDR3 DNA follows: TGTGCCAGCAGCGTAGACCAAGCGGCTAGTGTCTACGAGCAGTACTTC.

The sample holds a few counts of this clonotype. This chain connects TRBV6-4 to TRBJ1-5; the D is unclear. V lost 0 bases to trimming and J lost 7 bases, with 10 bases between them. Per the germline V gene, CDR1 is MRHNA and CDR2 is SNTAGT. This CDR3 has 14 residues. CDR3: CASSDSPRGQPQHF. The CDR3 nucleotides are TGTGCCAGCAGTGACTCACCCCGGGGACAGCCCCAGCATTTT.

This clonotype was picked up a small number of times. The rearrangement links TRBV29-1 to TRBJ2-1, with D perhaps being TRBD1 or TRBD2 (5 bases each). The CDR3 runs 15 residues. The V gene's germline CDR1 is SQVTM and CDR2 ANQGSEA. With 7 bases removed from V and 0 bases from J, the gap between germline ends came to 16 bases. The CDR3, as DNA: TGCAGCGCCAGAAGGGGCGGAGGCTCCTACAATGAGCAGTTCTTC. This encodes CSARRGGGSYNEQFF.

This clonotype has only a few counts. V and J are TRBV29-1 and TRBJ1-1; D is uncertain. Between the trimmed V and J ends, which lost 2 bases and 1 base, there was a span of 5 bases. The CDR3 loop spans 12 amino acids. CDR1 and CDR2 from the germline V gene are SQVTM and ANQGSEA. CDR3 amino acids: CSVEPGNTEAFF. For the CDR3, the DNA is TGCAGCGTTGAACCGGGGAACACTGAAGCTTTCTTT.

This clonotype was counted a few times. Here the CDR3 reads CASSLVLGQEKYEQYF. The CDR3 coding sequence is TGTGCCAGCAGCTTAGTGTTGGGACAGGAAAAATACGAGCAGTACTTC. The chain links TRBV7-8 to TRBJ2-7; 8 positions match TRBD1. The J segment lost 4 bases and the V segment lost 1 base, leaving 9 bases of the junction unmatched. Germline V gives CDR1 SGHVS, CDR2 FQNEAQ. This CDR3 has 16 amino acids.

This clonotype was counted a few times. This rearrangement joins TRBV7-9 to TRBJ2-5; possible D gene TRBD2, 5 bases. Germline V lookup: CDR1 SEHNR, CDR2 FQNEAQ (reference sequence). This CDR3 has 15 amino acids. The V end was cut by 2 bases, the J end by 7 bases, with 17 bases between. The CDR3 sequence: CASSLIPEDPRTQYF. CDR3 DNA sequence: TGTGCCAGCAGCTTAATCCCGGAGGACCCCAGGACCCAGTACTTC.

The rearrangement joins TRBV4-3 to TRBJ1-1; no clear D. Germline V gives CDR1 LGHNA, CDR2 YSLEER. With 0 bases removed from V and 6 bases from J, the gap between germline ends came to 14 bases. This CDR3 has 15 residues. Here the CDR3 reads CASSQEPLSRAEAFF. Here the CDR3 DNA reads TGCGCCAGCAGCCAAGAGCCCCTCTCGCGGGCTGAAGCTTTCTTT.

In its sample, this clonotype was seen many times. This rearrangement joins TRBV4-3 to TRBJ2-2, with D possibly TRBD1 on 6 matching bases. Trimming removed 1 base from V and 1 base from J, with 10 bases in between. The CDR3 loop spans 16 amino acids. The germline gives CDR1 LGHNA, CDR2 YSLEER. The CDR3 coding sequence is TGCGCCAGCAGCCAAGGGGGACACGAGAACACCGGGGAGCTGTTTTTT. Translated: CASSQGGHENTGELFF.

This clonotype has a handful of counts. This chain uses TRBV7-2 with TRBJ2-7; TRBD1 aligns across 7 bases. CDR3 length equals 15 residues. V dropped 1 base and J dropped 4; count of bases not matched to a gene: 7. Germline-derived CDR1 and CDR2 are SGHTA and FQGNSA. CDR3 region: CASSLVGTVYYEQYF. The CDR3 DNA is TGTGCCAGCAGCTTAGTGGGGACAGTCTATTACGAGCAGTACTTC.